This record covers a single T cell receptor (beta chain). The repertoire was sequenced with immunoSEQ multiplex PCR; TCRdb's copy has only in-frame clones and lacks some. This sample yields 250,000 to 350,000 clones, of which about nine tenths are seen a single time; approximately 2.2% belongs to the top ten. The sample is drawn from a study of blood T cell repertoires in COVID-19. Study background: PBMCs, B-cell-depleted T cells, or T cells were the source of the cDNA or gDNA that made up the material.

V was clipped by 1 base and J by 6 bases; unmatched bases: 11. CDR1 and CDR2 (germline): SGHAT, FQNNGV. The CDR3 is made up of 16 amino acids. V is TRBV11-2 and J is TRBJ1-1; 7 bases map to TRBD1. Sequences were obtained from peripheral blood. The TCR was taken from a young man with active or convalescent COVID-19. CDR3 protein: CASSLGPLTGVAEAFF. CDR3 DNA: TGTGCCAGCAGCTTAGGACCTCTTACAGGGGTCGCTGAAGCTTTCTTT.